A selection of T cell receptor beta chains follows, all from one sample in a study of STAT5B mutations in CD4+ large granular lymphocyte leukemia. Data came from immunoSEQ multiplex PCR; TCRdb stores just in-frame clones and leaves some out. This table has about 50,000 clones, 84% appearing once. Specimen: CD4+ T cells from blood buffy coats. Receptors were obtained from a human donor in good health. Each CDR3 is given without its conserved first and last residue. The order of the fields is CDR3 length, J gene, V gene, CDR3 protein.

>12|TRBJ2-3|TRBV9
ASSVGLEGDTQY
>15|TRBJ2-3|TRBV6-4
ASSVGGARPFTDTQY
>11|TRBJ1-6|TRBV19
ASSLQGNSPLH
>13|TRBJ1-6|TRBV11-2
ASSLDPGRNSPLH
>13|TRBJ2-1|TRBV5-4
ASSFAGGSYNEQF
>18|TRBJ1-1|TRBV4-2
ASSQELILPGDRVNTEAF
>12|TRBJ2-4|TRBV25-1
ASRRDMSKNIQY
>10|TRBJ1-2|TRBV11-2
ASSLGRDGYT
>11|TRBJ1-1|TRBV29-1
SVVGRLNTEAF
>15|TRBJ2-2|TRBV5-4
ASSLGGGLGHTGELF
>11|TRBJ2-1|TRBV5-4
ASSLAGGNEQF
>11|TRBJ2-5|TRBV5-1
ASGGPQGETQY
>12|TRBJ2-7|TRBV2
ASNDGTLTYEQY
>12|TRBJ2-7|TRBV29-1
SVQRGGSSYEQY
>11|TRBJ2-7|TRBV11-1
ASSRLGGSEQY
>11|TRBJ2-2|TRBV30
AWNGQNTGELF
>13|TRBJ2-7|TRBV5-1
ASSPWGTGIHEQY
>12|TRBJ1-5|TRBV27
ASSLARDNQPQH
>13|TRBJ1-5|TRBV5-1
ASSLETGVGQPQH
>11|TRBJ1-4|TRBV6-5
ASSGTGGEKLF
>15|TRBJ1-3|TRBV25-1
ASSESQTGFTGNTIY
>13|TRBJ2-2|TRBV18
ASEPQSGVTGELF
>12|TRBJ1-4|TRBV5-4
ASSPGTGNEKLF
>15|TRBJ1-5|TRBV7-2
ASSLRGGSAGNQPQH
>12|TRBJ2-4|TRBV19
ASSMEGAGGIQY
>11|TRBJ2-7|TRBV7-3
ASSSVAGYEQY
>12|TRBJ1-1|TRBV5-4
ASSLNRGNTEAF